One T cell receptor beta chain is described in this entry. This CDR3 spans 13 amino acids. Per germline, CDR1 SGHVS and CDR2 FQNEAQ. Trimming took 1 base from V and 6 from J, leaving 6 bases between them. These data are taken from a study of T cell responses to AZD1222 COVID-19 vaccine. Sequencing used immunoSEQ multiplex PCR; TCRdb keeps in-frame clones, though not all of them. The table shows 140,000 to 150,000 clones, with about 90% occurring only once. Sequencing used peripheral blood, obtained on day 0 of AZD1222 vaccination. This rearrangement joins TRBV7-8 to TRBJ2-2; no firm D call. The TCR was taken from an adult in good health. The CDR3 here is CASSLVGSGELFF. The CDR3 coding sequence is TGTGCCAGCAGCTTAGTGGGGTCCGGGGAGCTGTTTTTT.